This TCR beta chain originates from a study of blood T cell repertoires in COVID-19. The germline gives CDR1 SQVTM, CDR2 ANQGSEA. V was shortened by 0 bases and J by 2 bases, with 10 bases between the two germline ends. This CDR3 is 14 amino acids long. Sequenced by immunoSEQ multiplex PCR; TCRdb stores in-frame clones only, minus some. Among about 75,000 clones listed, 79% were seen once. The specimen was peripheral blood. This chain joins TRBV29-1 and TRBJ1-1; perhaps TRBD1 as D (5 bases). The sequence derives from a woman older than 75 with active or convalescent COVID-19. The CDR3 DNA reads TGCAGCGTTGAAGATTGGCAGGGAAACACTGAAGCTTTCTTT. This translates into CSVEDWQGNTEAFF.